The source of this TCR beta chain is a study of blood T cell repertoires in COVID-19. Study details: The samples span acute and convalescent COVID-19 from the United States, Italy and Spain. In each case, the material was cDNA or gDNA derived from T cells, B-cell-depleted T cells, or PBMCs.

There are 11 residues in the CDR3. The V and J ends lost 2 bases and 11 bases respectively, with 10 bases between them. In germline, CDR1 is MNHEY, CDR2 SMNVEV (reference sequence). In the authors' workflow: Researchers report that nucleated cell counts were estimated from reference gene primer amplification. The assay was immunoSEQ multiplex PCR, and TCRdb's table has in-frame clones only and misses some. That table gives V, J and clone size, and the DNA gave D and trimming. The profile shows some 54,000 clones, 80% to 95% of them singletons. Source material: peripheral blood. This sequence originates from a man in his sixties with acute or convalescent COVID-19. This rearrangement joins TRBV27 to TRBJ2-7; D gene uncertain. The CDR3: CASSLPHREYF. The CDR3 bases are TGTGCCAGCAGTTTACCCCACCGGGAGTACTTC.